Following are 15 T cell receptor beta chains from one sample sequenced in a study of response to subunit inactivated influenza vaccine. TCRdb re-analysed the RT-PCR reads in MiXCR, keeping a single row per CDR3 protein. The sample has more than 600,000 distinct CDR3 sequences, about 18% seen once. Source: PBMCs from blood, taken 5 to 6 days after vaccination. The source of these receptors is a man aged 45-65 years who received an inactivated influenza vaccine.

In this sample, this clonotype turned up once. The chain carries TRBV18 and TRBJ2-7; 7 nucleotides agree with TRBD1. The junction had 8 bases not matched to a gene; V was cut back by 6 bases and J by 0 bases. The CDR3 spans 15 residues. Germline CDR1 and CDR2: KGHSH and LQKENI. DNA of the CDR3: TGTGCCAGCTCGTCCGGGACAGTTAGCTCCTACGAGCAGTACTTC. Its translation: CASSSGTVSSYEQYF.

The V call is TRBV6-5, the J call TRBJ2-1, with D uncertain. Germline lookup yields CDR1 MNHEY and CDR2 SVGAGI. CDR3 size: 14 residues. The V gene lost 0 bases and the J gene lost 8 bases, with 11 bases spanning the gap. Here the CDR3 DNA reads TGTGCCAGCAGTTACTCCCCGGAGAAACATGAGCAGTTCTTC. Translated: CASSYSPEKHEQFF.

The chain is built from TRBV30 and TRBJ1-4; TRBD1 agrees at 8 bases. Per the germline V gene, CDR1 is GTSNPN and CDR2 is SVGIG (reference sequence). Trimming removed 8 bases from V and 3 bases from J; junction bases left unmatched: 5. The CDR3 spans 13 residues. The CDR3 DNA follows: TGTGCCGGACAGGGCGCTGCTAATGAAAAACTGTTTTTT. Translated, it gives CAGQGAANEKLFF. The full variable domain, in which reference TRBV30 and TRBJ1-4 provide the parts outside the CDR3, is SQTIHQWPATLVQPVGSPLSLECTVEGTSNPNLYWYRQAAGRGLQLLFYSVGIGQISSEVPQNLSASRPQDRQFILSSKKLLLSDSGFYLCAGQGAANEKLFFGSGTQLSVL.

This clonotype showed up many times. V usage is TRBV5-6 and J usage is TRBJ2-2; a possible D gene is TRBD1 (5 bases). V was pared by 4 bases and J by 7 bases, with 8 bases between. This CDR3 region has 12 residues. The V gene's germline CDR1 is SGHDT and CDR2 YYEEEE. The CDR3 DNA reads as TGTGCCAGCAGCACGACAGTCGGGGAGCTGTTTTTT. It encodes CASSTTVGELFF.

This clonotype was recorded many times. The rearrangement uses TRBV12-3 or TRBV12-4 and TRBJ2-1, with a possible D match to TRBD1 (6 bases). Between the trimmed V and J ends, which lost 5 bases and 5 bases, there was a span of 16 bases. The CDR3 extends over 15 amino acids. In nucleotides, the CDR3 is TGTGCCAGCAGTCCAGGACAGAACCATGACAATGAGCAGTTCTTC. Translation: CASSPGQNHDNEQFF.

J is TRBJ2-5 and V is TRBV20-1; 7 bases align to TRBD2. This CDR3 is built from 16 residues. Germline V gene sequence: CDR1 DFQATT, CDR2 SNEGSKA (reference sequence). With 0 bases clipped from V and 5 bases from J, the junction kept 12 bases outside the gene matches. CDR3 region: CSARETRGTVQETQYF. The CDR3 coding sequence is TGCAGTGCTAGAGAGACGCGGGGGACTGTCCAGGAGACCCAGTACTTC.

The chain recombines TRBV6-1 with TRBJ2-7; D is possibly TRBD1 (5 bases). Germline V CDR1 and CDR2: MNHNS, SASEGT. Trimming left V 6 bases short and J 0 bases short, with 18 bases between. The CDR3 totals 16 residues. CDR3 residues: CASSTSRGSYSYEQYF. The CDR3 nucleotides are TGTGCCAGCAGCACTTCTAGGGGCAGCTACTCCTACGAGCAGTACTTC.

This clonotype was observed a few times. The genes are TRBV18 and TRBJ2-3; D is perhaps TRBD2 (5 bases). CDR3 length equals 16 residues. V lost 2 bases and J lost 2, with 14 bases in between. Germline V gene lookup returns CDR1 KGHSH and CDR2 LQKENI. CDR3 bases: TGTGCCAGCTCACCAACAGCGACGGGGATCACAGATACGCAGTATTTT. Translated: CASSPTATGITDTQYF.

The rearrangement joins TRBV5-1 to TRBJ1-2; D not certain. The CDR3 is 14 residues long. Trimming left V 4 bases short and J 0 bases short, with 10 bases between. Germline V lookup: CDR1 SGHRS, CDR2 YFSETQ. The DNA of the CDR3 is TGCGCCAGCAGCGCGACGTCTTCTAACTATGGCTACACCTTC. Encoded protein: CASSATSSNYGYTF.

This clonotype was seen only a few times. V usage is TRBV29-1 and J usage is TRBJ1-2, with TRBD1 identical over 11 bases. The V segment lost 5 bases and the J segment 8 bases; nucleotides outside the gene matches: 7. In germline, CDR1 is SQVTM, CDR2 ANQGSEA. The CDR3 totals 13 residues. The CDR3 coding sequence is TGCAGCGTTTCCGGACAGGGGGCGAGGGGCTACACCTTC. Translation gives CSVSGQGARGYTF.

This clonotype was detected a few times. V and J are TRBV10-2 and TRBJ2-3, with 7 bases lining up with TRBD1. The CDR3 has 14 amino acids. The junction had 6 bases not matched to a gene; V was cut back by 6 bases and J by 3 bases. Germline V CDR1 and CDR2: WSHSY, SAAADI. The CDR3 coding sequence is TGCGCCAGCAGGAACAGGGGTGCGACAGATACGCAGTATTTT. This codes for CASRNRGATDTQYF.

This clonotype was observed at least ten times. J is TRBJ2-7 and V is TRBV20-1; D uncertain. The CDR3 contains 12 residues. V was cut by 2 bases and J by 5 bases, with 10 bases left in between. Germline assignment: CDR1 DFQATT and CDR2 SNEGSKA (reference sequence). The CDR3 region has the DNA TGCAGTGCTAGAATAAGGGTTCACGAGCAGTACTTC. Protein: CSARIRVHEQYF.

The rearrangement uses TRBV20-1 and TRBJ2-6, with a weak D call TRBD1 (6 bases). Trimming shortened V by 1 base and J by 1 base, and 17 bases separated the two germline ends. Germline V gene lookup returns CDR1 DFQATT and CDR2 SNEGSKA (reference sequence). The CDR3 length is 18 residues. The chain's CDR3 is CSARVPGHPLSGANVLTF. The CDR3, as DNA: TGCAGTGCTAGAGTACCGGGACACCCGCTTTCTGGGGCCAACGTCCTGACTTTC.

This clonotype was found many times. The rearrangement uses TRBV29-1 and TRBJ1-1; D ambiguous. V lost 4 bases and J lost 0, with 9 bases in between. Germline-derived CDR1 and CDR2 are SQVTM and ANQGSEA. CDR3 size: 13 residues. CDR3 region: CSVGPALNTEAFF. The CDR3 DNA reads TGCAGCGTTGGTCCTGCATTGAACACTGAAGCTTTCTTT.

V is TRBV28 and J is TRBJ2-2; 8 nucleotides align to TRBD2. V was clipped by 6 bases and J by 6 bases; unmatched bases: 6. CDR3 length: 14 amino acids. Germline loops: CDR1 MDHEN, CDR2 SYDVKM. The CDR3 here is CASSSGLAAGELFF. CDR3 coding DNA: TGTGCCAGCAGCTCCGGACTAGCTGCCGGGGAGCTGTTTTTT.